This TCR beta chain was observed in a study of blood T cell repertoires in COVID-19. Germline CDR1 LGHDT, CDR2 YNNKEL (reference sequence). V gave up 2 bases and J gave up 2 bases, with 10 bases separating them. The CDR3 totals 14 residues. The method was immunoSEQ multiplex PCR; TCRdb's version includes in-frame clones alone and lacks a portion of them. Among over 130,000 clones, roughly 86% were seen once, and the ten largest hold roughly 3.4%. The sequence was obtained from a woman aged 45-60 years with acute COVID-19. The chain employs TRBV3-1 (or the pseudogene TRBV3-2) and TRBJ2-7, with D possibly matching TRBD2 (6 bases). The sequenced sample consisted of PBMCs or T cells enriched from blood (not recorded which). The CDR3 region is CASSQPGETYEQYF. The CDR3 nucleotides are TGTGCCAGCAGCCAACCGGGAGAAACCTACGAGCAGTACTTC.